This T cell receptor (beta chain) appears in the sequencing data of a study of shared clonotypes between healthy human individuals. Study-wide points: Only blood was sampled, and tissue TCR repertoires likely differ from blood ones.

With regard to this clone: Its antigen is as yet unknown.

Clones were read by immunoSEQ multiplex PCR, and TCRdb kept only the in-frame ones, dropping some. The sample holds roughly 330,000 clones, roughly 70% seen once. CDR3 length: 16 residues. The V and J ends lost 1 base and 4 bases, in that order; junction bases with no gene match: 7. From germline, CDR1 is SGHRS and CDR2 YFSETQ. Material: memory CD4+ T cells sorted from blood. Sample subset: CD45RA-negative fraction. The source is a man in his thirties or forties in good health. The chain is built from TRBV5-1 and TRBJ2-7; 11 bases line up with TRBD1. For the CDR3, the DNA is TGCGCCAGCAGCTTGTTTTCGGGACAGGGGGATTACGAGCAGTACTTC. It yields the protein CASSLFSGQGDYEQYF.